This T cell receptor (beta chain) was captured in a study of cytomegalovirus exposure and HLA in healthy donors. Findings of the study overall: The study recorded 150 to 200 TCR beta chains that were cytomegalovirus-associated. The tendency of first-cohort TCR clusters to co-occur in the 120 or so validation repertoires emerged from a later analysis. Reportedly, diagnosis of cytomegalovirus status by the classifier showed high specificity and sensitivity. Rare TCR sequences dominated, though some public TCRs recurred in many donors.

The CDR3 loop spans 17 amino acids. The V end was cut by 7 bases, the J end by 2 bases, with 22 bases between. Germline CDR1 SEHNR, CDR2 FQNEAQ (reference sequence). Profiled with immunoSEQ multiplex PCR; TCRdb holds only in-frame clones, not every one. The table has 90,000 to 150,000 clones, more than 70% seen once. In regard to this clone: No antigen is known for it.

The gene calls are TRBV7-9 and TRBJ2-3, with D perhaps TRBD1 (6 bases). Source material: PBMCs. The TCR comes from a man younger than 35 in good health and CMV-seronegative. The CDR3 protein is CASTGWDTDSTTDTQYF. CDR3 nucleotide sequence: TGTGCCAGCACCGGGTGGGACACCGATTCTACCACAGATACGCAGTATTTT.